Included here is one TCR beta chain sequence, with context. These data originate in a study of blood T cell repertoires in COVID-19. Per the germline V gene, CDR1 is ENHRY and CDR2 is SYGVKD. Trimming shortened V by 10 bases and J by 0 bases, and 10 bases separated the two germline ends. The length of the CDR3 is 14 residues. TCRdb's table, derived via immunoSEQ multiplex PCR, lists solely in-frame clones and lacks some. Of hundreds of thousands of clones listed, around 90% are singletons. The sequenced sample was peripheral blood. The TCR originated in a man aged 18-30 years with COVID-19, enrolled during active disease. This chain connects TRBV10-3 to TRBJ1-6; D call uncertain. The CDR3 nucleotides are TGTGCCAGCCAGGTTAGCTCCTATAATTCACCCCTCCACTTT. Its protein is CASQVSSYNSPLHF.